The 17 T cell receptor beta chains below all came from one sample that was sequenced in a study of T cell responses to AZD1222 COVID-19 vaccine. Repertoires were generated with immunoSEQ multiplex PCR, while TCRdb's copy carries only in-frame clones and drops some. The sample lists about 200,000 clones, approximately 93% occurring once. Sequencing was performed on peripheral blood, taken 28 days after the second AZD1222 dose. The receptors stem from an adult who received the AZD1222 COVID-19 vaccine.

CDR3 protein: CASSMPKGAHTEAFF. The CDR3 DNA reads as TGTGCCAGCAGCATGCCTAAGGGGGCGCACACTGAAGCTTTCTTT. The chain has TRBV5-4 and TRBJ1-1; 7 bases are shared with TRBD1. Germline lookup yields CDR1 SGHNT and CDR2 YYREEE (reference sequence). The CDR3 consists of 15 residues. The trim removed 4 bases at V and 3 bases at J, leaving 9 bases unmatched.

The gene calls are TRBV28 and TRBJ1-3; D gene unclear. Trimming stripped 2 bases from V and 0 bases from J, with 8 bases between. The CDR3 consists of 15 residues. Germline CDR1 and CDR2: MDHEN and SYDVKM. The CDR3: CASSLARGSGNTIYF. CDR3 coding DNA: TGTGCCAGCAGTTTAGCCAGAGGCTCTGGAAACACCATATATTTT.

The rearrangement joins TRBV18 to TRBJ1-2, with D perhaps TRBD1 (5 bases). Trimming removed 2 bases from V and 2 bases from J, with 9 bases in between. CDR3 length: 14 residues. Germline V lookup: CDR1 KGHSH, CDR2 LQKENI. Here the CDR3 DNA reads TGTGCCAGCTCACCAGGGGCAGGGAACTATGGCTACACCTTC. The encoded protein is CASSPGAGNYGYTF.

The rearrangement uses TRBV30 and TRBJ1-6, with unresolved D. The V end was cut by 0 bases, the J end by 6 bases, with 15 bases between. The germline V gene encodes CDR1 GTSNPN and CDR2 SVGIG (reference sequence). The CDR3 is made up of 16 amino acids. DNA for the CDR3: TGTGCCTGGAGTGTACCCCCCCGGGTGACTAATTCACCCCTCCACTTT. It specifies CAWSVPPRVTNSPLHF. The full variable domain, rest sourced from reference TRBV30 and TRBJ1-6, is SQTIHQWPATLVQPVGSPLSLECTVEGTSNPNLYWYRQAAGRGLQLLFYSVGIGQISSEVPQNLSASRPQDRQFILSSKKLLLSDSGFYLCAWSVPPRVTNSPLHFGNGTRLTVT.

The chain joins TRBV10-2 to TRBJ1-5; a possible D gene is TRBD1 (5 bases). V lost 3 bases and J lost 6, with 12 bases in between. The CDR3 extends over 14 amino acids. Per germline, CDR1 WSHSY and CDR2 SAAADI. CDR3 coding DNA: TGCGCCAGCAGTGATAATAGGGGCGGTCAGCCCCAGCATTTT. Protein product: CASSDNRGGQPQHF.

This chain's CDR3 is CASSLEYGPYYGYTF. The CDR3 DNA is TGTGCCAGTTCTCTCGAATACGGTCCATACTATGGCTACACCTTC. This rearrangement joins TRBV19 to TRBJ1-2; D remains unclear. The CDR3 covers 15 residues. Trimming took 8 bases from V and 3 from J, leaving 19 bases between them. From germline, CDR1 is LNHDA and CDR2 SQIVND (reference sequence).

The rearrangement links TRBV10-1 to TRBJ1-5, with unresolved D. V was cut by 7 bases and J by 7 bases, with 8 bases left in between. The CDR3 runs to 11 residues. The germline V gene encodes CDR1 WNHNN and CDR2 SYGVQD (reference sequence). The chain's CDR3 is CASTDDQPQHF. The CDR3 DNA reads TGCGCCAGCACGGATGACCAGCCCCAGCATTTT.

The V call is TRBV10-3, the J call TRBJ2-7; D might be TRBD2 (6 bases). This CDR3 comprises 14 residues. Trimming took off 4 bases at V and 5 bases at J, with 15 bases between the two ends. From germline, CDR1 is ENHRY and CDR2 SYGVKD. Here the CDR3 reads CAISGREASNEQYF. The DNA for the CDR3 is TGTGCCATCAGTGGAAGGGAGGCCTCGAACGAGCAGTACTTC.

This clone was counted between two and nine times. V and J are TRBV5-4 and TRBJ2-2; the match to TRBD1 covers 10 bases. CDR1 and CDR2 from the germline V gene are SGHNT and YYREEE (reference sequence). The junction had 7 bases not matched to a gene; V was cut back by 4 bases and J by 4 bases. This CDR3 comprises 16 residues. CDR3 nucleotide sequence: TGTGCCAGCAGCGTTGACAGGGGGCAGAGCACCGGGGAGCTGTTTTTT. As protein: CASSVDRGQSTGELFF.

The chain uses TRBV5-4 and TRBJ2-1; 16 bases fit TRBD2. From germline, CDR1 is SGHNT and CDR2 YYREEE (reference sequence). The CDR3 loop spans 17 amino acids. Trimming removed 5 bases from V and 8 bases from J; junction bases left unmatched: 10. The CDR3 sequence: CASSQGTSGGASYEQFF. In DNA, the CDR3 is TGTGCCAGCAGTCAAGGGACTAGCGGGGGGGCAAGCTATGAGCAGTTCTTC.

The genes are TRBV28 and TRBJ2-7; possible D gene TRBD2, 6 bases. Germline CDR1 reads MDHEN; CDR2 reads SYDVKM. Trimming removed 7 bases from V and 2 bases from J, with 12 bases in between. The CDR3 covers 13 residues. The DNA for the CDR3 is TGTGCCAGCACCCCGGGACTCACCTACGAGCAGTACTTC. This codes for CASTPGLTYEQYF.

The sample holds one count of this clone. The J gene is TRBJ2-7, the V gene TRBV6-6; 7 bases agree with TRBD2. Germline V gene sequence: CDR1 MNHNY, CDR2 SVGAGI (reference sequence). Losses at the gene ends were 10 bases for V and 0 bases for J; bases not matched to a gene: 3. The CDR3 consists of 12 residues. This CDR3 reads CATGGNSYEQYF. CDR3 nucleotide sequence: TGTGCCACCGGGGGGAACTCCTACGAGCAGTACTTC.

V and J are TRBV4-1 and TRBJ2-2; no definite D call. Trimming took 2 bases from V and 4 from J, leaving 11 bases between them. Germline values: CDR1 MGHRA, CDR2 YSYEKL. This CDR3 comprises 15 residues. The CDR3 nucleotides are TGCGCCAGCAGCCAAAACAAGGTGGTCACCGGGGAGCTGTTTTTT. Amino acids: CASSQNKVVTGELFF.

The rearrangement joins TRBV7-9 to TRBJ1-2, with no clear D. The V gene's germline CDR1 is SEHNR and CDR2 FQNEAQ (reference sequence). This CDR3 comprises 13 residues. Trimming took 2 bases from V and 4 from J, leaving 8 bases between them. CDR3 nucleotide sequence: TGTGCCAGCAGCTTATACAACTCCTATGGCTACACCTTC. It codes for CASSLYNSYGYTF.

Here the CDR3 reads CASSLNSGGSYGYTF. CDR3 bases: TGTGCCAGCAGCTTAAATTCAGGGGGCTCCTATGGCTACACCTTC. V and J are TRBV7-9 and TRBJ1-2, with TRBD1 matching 8 bases. The germline V gene encodes CDR1 SEHNR and CDR2 FQNEAQ (reference sequence). The CDR3 is 15 residues long. With 2 bases clipped from V and 4 bases from J, the junction kept 6 bases outside the gene matches.

The CDR3: CASSRSGVTGEQYF. CDR3 sequence (DNA): TGTGCCAGCAGCAGGAGCGGGGTTACAGGCGAGCAGTACTTC. This chain joins TRBV13 and TRBJ2-7; 7 nucleotides match TRBD2. The CDR3 runs 14 residues. J was trimmed by 6 bases and V by 5 bases; bases with no gene match: 10. CDR1 is PRHDT, CDR2 FYEKMQ, per germline (reference sequence).

This chain connects TRBV27 to TRBJ1-6, with D maybe TRBD1 (6 bases). Germline values: CDR1 MNHEY, CDR2 SMNVEV (reference sequence). The CDR3 runs 15 residues. The ends were cut back, 3 bases at V and 6 bases at J, with 12 bases in the middle. The CDR3 bases are TGTGCCAGCAGTTTCTCCGGGACACTTAATTCACCCCTCCACTTT. Translated, it gives CASSFSGTLNSPLHF.